This T cell receptor beta chain was sequenced in a study of blood T cell repertoires in COVID-19. Study in general: Both acute and convalescent COVID-19 samples were obtained from the United States, Italy and Spain.

Some clones are missing from TCRdb's copy, which holds only in-frame ones; the method was immunoSEQ multiplex PCR. The sample holds about 140,000 clones, around 80% seen once. The junction had 6 bases not matched to a gene; V was cut back by 3 bases and J by 5 bases. Germline assignment: CDR1 MRHNA and CDR2 SNTAGT. CDR3 size: 16 residues. This chain connects TRBV6-4 to TRBJ1-6, with TRBD1 matching 8 bases. The TCR originated in an elderly woman with active or convalescent COVID-19. The sample was peripheral blood. CDR3 in amino acids: CASSERTGSHNSPLHF. The CDR3 nucleotides read TGTGCCAGCAGTGAGCGGACAGGGTCTCATAATTCACCCCTCCACTTT.